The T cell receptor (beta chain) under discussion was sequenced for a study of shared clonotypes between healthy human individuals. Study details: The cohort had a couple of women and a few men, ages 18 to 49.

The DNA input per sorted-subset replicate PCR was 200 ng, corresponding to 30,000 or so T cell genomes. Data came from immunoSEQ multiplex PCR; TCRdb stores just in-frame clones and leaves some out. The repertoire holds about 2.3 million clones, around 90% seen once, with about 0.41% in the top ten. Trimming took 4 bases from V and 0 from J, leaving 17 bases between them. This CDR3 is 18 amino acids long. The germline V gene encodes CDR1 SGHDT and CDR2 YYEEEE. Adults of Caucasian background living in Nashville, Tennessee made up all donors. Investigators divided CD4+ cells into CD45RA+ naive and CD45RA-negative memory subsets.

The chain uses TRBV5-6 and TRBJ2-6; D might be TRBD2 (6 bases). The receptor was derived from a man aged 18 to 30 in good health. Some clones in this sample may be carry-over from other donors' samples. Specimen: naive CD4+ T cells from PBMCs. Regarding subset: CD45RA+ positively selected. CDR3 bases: TGTGCCAGCAGCCGACTGCCCGTGGGGGGCTCTGGGGCCAACGTCCTGACTTTC. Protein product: CASSRLPVGGSGANVLTF.